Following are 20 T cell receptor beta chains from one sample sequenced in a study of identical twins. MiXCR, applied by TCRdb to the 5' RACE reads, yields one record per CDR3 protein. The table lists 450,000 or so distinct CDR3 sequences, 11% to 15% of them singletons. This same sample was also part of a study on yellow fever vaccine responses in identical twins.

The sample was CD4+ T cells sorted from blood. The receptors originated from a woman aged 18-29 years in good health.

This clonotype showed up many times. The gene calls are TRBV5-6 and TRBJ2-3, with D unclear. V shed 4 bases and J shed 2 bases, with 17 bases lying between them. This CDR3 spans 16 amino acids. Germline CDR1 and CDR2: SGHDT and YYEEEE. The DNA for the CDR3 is TGTGCCAGCAGCATGGCAGGTGACTCCGCCACAGATACGCAGTATTTT. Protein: CASSMAGDSATDTQYF.

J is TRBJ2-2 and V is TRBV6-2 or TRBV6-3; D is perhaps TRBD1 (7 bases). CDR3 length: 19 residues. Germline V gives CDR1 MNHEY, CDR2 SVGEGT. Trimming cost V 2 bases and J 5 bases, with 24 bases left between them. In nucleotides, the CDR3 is TGTGCCAGCAGTTACCAAGGCGCAGGGGGAGGCGCGAGGACCGGGGAGCTGTTTTTT. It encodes CASSYQGAGGGARTGELFF.

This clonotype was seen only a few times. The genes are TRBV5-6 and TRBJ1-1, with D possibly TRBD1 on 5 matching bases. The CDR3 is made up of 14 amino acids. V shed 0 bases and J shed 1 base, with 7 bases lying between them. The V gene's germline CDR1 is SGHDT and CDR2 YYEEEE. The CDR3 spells CASSLDRRNTEAFF. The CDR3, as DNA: TGTGCCAGCAGCTTGGACAGGCGGAACACTGAAGCTTTCTTT.

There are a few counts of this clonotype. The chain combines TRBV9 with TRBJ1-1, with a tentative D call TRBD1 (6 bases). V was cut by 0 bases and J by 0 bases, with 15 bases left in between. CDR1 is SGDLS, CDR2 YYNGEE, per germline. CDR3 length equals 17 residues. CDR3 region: CASSVGYRVLVNTEAFF. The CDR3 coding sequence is TGTGCCAGCAGCGTAGGATACAGGGTGTTGGTGAACACTGAAGCTTTCTTT.

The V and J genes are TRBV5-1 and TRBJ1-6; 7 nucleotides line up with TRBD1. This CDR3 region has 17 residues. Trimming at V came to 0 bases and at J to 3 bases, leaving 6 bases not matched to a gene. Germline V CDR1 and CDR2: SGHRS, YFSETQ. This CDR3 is CASSLGTTGSYNSPLHF. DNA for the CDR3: TGCGCCAGCAGCTTGGGGACGACAGGGAGCTATAATTCACCCCTCCACTTT.

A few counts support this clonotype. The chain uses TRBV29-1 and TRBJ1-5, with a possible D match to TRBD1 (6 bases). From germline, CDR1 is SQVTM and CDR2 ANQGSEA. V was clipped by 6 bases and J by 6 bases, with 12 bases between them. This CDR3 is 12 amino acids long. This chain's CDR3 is CSVGGAGQPQHF. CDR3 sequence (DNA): TGCAGCGTCGGGGGGGCGGGTCAGCCCCAGCATTTT.

CDR3 DNA: TGTGCCAGCAGTTTTCTTACCGTTAAGTTGGACAATGAGCAGTTCTTC. Its protein is CASSFLTVKLDNEQFF. The rearrangement uses TRBV27 and TRBJ2-1; D not certain. From germline, CDR1 is MNHEY and CDR2 SMNVEV (reference sequence). The CDR3 length is 16 residues. V was shortened by 3 bases and J by 5 bases, with 17 bases between the two germline ends.

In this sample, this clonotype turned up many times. The CDR3 protein is CASSLRGEETQYF. In DNA form, the CDR3 reads TGCGCCAGCAGCTTACGGGGAGAAGAGACCCAGTACTTC. The chain uses TRBV5-1 and TRBJ2-5; possibly TRBD2 for D (5 bases). Germline CDR1 reads SGHRS; CDR2 reads YFSETQ. V was cut by 2 bases and J by 3 bases, with 8 bases left in between. The CDR3 runs to 13 residues.

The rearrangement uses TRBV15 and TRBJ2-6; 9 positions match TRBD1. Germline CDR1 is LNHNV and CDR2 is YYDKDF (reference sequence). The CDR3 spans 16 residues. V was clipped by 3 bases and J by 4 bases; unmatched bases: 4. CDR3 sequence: CATSSRQGVGANVLTF. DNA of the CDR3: TGTGCCACCAGCAGTCGACAGGGGGTCGGGGCCAACGTCCTGACTTTC.

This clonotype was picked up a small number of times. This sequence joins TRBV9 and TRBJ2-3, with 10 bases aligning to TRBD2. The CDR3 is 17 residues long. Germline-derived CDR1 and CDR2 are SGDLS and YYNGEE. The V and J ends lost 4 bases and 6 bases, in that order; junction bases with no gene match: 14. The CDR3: CASSPRPLAGVTDTQYF. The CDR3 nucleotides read TGTGCCAGCAGCCCGAGACCGCTAGCGGGGGTGACGGATACGCAGTATTTT.

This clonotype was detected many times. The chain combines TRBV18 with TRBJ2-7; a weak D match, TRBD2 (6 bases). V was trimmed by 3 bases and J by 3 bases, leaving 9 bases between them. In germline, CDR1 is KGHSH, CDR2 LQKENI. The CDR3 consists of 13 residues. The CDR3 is CASSPPGDYEQYF. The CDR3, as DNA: TGTGCCAGCTCACCTCCGGGGGACTACGAGCAGTACTTC.

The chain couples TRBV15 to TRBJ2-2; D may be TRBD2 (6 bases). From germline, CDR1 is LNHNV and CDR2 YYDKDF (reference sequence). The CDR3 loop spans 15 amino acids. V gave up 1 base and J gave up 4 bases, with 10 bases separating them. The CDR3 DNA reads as TGTGCCACCAGCAGAGGTTTGGGGGGCACCGGGGAGCTGTTTTTT. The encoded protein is CATSRGLGGTGELFF.

CDR3 loop: CASSRPSGGPHEQYF. DNA of the CDR3: TGTGCCAGCAGCCGTCCTAGCGGAGGCCCCCACGAGCAGTACTTC. The chain recombines TRBV7-2 with TRBJ2-7, with TRBD2 identical over 7 bases. CDR1 and CDR2 from the germline V gene are SGHTA and FQGNSA. The CDR3 covers 15 residues. V lost 5 bases and J lost 5; bases outside the gene matches: 12.

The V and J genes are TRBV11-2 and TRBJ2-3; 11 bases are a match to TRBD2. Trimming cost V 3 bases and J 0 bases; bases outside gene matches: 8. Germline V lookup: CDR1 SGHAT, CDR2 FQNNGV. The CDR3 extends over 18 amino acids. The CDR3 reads CASSLELAGASSTDTQYF. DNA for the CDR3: TGTGCCAGCAGCTTGGAACTAGCGGGGGCCTCTAGCACAGATACGCAGTATTTT.

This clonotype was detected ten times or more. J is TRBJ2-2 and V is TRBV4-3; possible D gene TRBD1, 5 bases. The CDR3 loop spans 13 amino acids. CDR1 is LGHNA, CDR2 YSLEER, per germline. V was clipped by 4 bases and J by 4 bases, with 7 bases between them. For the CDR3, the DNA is TGCGCCAGCAGCCCCCAGGGCACCGGGGAGCTGTTTTTT. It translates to CASSPQGTGELFF.

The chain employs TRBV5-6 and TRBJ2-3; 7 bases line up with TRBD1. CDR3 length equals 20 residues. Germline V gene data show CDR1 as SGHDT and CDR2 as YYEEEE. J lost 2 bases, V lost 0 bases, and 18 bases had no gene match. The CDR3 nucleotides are TGTGCCAGCAGCTTGGCCCAAACATTCATTAGAGGGACAGCCACAGATACGCAGTATTTT. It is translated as CASSLAQTFIRGTATDTQYF.

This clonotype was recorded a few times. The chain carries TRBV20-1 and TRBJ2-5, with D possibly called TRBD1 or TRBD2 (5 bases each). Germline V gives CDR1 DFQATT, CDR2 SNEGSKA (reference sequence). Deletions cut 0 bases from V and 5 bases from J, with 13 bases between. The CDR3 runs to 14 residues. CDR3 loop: CSAREARGRETQYF. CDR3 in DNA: TGCAGTGCTAGAGAGGCCCGGGGACGGGAGACCCAGTACTTC.

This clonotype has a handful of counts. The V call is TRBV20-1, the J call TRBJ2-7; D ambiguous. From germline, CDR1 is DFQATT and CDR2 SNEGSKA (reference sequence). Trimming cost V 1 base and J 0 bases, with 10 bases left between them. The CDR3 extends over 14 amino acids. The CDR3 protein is CSARVVRSSYEQYF. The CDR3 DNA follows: TGCAGTGCTAGAGTGGTAAGGAGCTCCTACGAGCAGTACTTC.

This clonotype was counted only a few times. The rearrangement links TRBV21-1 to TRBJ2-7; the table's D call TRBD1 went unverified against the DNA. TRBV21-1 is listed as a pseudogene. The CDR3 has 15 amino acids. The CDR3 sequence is CASSPLSGDAGEQYF. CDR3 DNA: TGTGCCAGCAGCCCATTATCCGGGGACGCCGGTGAGCAGTACTTC.

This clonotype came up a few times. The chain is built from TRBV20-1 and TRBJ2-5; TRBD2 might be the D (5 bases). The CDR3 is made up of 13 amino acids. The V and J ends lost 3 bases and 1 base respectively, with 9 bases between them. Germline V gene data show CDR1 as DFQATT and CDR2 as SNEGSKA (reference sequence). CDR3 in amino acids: CSASEGFQETQYF. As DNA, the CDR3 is TGCAGTGCTAGCGAGGGATTCCAAGAGACCCAGTACTTC.